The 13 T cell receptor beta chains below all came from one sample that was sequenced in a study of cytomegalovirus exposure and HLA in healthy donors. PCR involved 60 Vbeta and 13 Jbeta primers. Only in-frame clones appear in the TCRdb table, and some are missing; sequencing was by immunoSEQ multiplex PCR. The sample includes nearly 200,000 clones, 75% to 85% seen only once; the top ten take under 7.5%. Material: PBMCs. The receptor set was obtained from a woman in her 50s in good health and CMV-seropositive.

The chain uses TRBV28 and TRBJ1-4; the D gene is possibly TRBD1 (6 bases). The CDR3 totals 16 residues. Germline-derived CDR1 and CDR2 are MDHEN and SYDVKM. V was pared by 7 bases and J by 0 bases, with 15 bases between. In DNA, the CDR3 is TGTGCCAGCACTCTCGGACAGACTGCAACTAATGAAAAACTGTTTTTT. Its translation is CASTLGQTATNEKLFF.

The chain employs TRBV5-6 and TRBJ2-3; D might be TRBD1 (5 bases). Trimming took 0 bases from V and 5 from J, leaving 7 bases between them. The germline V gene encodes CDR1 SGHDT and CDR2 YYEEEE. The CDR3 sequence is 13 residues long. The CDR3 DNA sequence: TGTGCCAGCAGCTTGGAAGGGGAAGATACGCAGTATTTT. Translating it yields CASSLEGEDTQYF.

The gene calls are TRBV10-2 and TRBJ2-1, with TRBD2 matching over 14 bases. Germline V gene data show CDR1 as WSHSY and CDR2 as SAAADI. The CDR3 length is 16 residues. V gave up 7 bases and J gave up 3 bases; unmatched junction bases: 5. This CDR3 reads CASKGLAGEGYNEQFF. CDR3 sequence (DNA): TGCGCCAGCAAGGGACTAGCGGGAGAAGGCTACAATGAGCAGTTCTTC.

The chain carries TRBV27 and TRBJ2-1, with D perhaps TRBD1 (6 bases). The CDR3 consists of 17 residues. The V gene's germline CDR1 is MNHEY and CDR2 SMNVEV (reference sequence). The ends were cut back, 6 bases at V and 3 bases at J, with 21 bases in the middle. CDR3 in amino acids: CASRSTARDTNYNEQFF. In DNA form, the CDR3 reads TGTGCCAGCAGATCAACCGCTCGGGACACTAACTACAATGAGCAGTTCTTC.

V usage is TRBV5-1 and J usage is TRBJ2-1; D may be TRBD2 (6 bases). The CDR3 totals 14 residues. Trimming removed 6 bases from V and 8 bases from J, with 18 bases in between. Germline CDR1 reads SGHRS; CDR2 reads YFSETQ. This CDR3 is CASKGRELFDEQFF. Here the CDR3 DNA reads TGCGCCAGCAAGGGGCGGGAACTCTTCGATGAGCAGTTCTTC.

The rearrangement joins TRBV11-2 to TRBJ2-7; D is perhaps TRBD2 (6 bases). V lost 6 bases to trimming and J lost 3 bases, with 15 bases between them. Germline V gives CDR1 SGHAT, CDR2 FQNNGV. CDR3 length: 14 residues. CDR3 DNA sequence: TGTGCCAGCAGGGGCTGGGAGGATCACTACGAGCAGTACTTC. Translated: CASRGWEDHYEQYF.

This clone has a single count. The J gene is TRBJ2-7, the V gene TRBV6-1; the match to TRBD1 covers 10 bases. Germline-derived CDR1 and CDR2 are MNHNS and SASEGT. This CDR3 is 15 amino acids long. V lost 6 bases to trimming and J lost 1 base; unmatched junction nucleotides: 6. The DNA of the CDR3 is TGTGCCAGCAGATCGGGACAGGGGTTATCCTACGAGCAGTACTTC. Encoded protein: CASRSGQGLSYEQYF.

The CDR3 reads CASSESTEKLFF. The CDR3 DNA follows: TGTGCCAGCAGTGAGTCAACAGAAAAACTGTTTTTT. The chain combines TRBV6-1 with TRBJ1-4, with D unresolved. This CDR3 contains 12 residues. V shed 3 bases and J shed 8 bases, with 7 bases lying between them. Germline values: CDR1 MNHNS, CDR2 SASEGT.

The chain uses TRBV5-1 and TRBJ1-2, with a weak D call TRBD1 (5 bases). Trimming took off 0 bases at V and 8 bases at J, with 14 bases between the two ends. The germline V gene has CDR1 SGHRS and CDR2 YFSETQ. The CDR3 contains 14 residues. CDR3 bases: TGCGCCAGCAGCTTGGCCATCGGGGGGTACGGCTACACCTTC. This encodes CASSLAIGGYGYTF.

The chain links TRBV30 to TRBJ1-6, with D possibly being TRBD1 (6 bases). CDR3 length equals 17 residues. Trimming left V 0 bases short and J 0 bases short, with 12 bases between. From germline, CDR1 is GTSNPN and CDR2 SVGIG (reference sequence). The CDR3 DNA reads TGTGCCTGGAGTGTATTCAGGGGTAGCTCCTATAATTCACCCCTCCACTTT. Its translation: CAWSVFRGSSYNSPLHF. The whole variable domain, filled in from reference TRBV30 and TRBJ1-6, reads SQTIHQWPATLVQPVGSPLSLECTVEGTSNPNLYWYRQAAGRGLQLLFYSVGIGQISSEVPQNLSASRPQDRQFILSSKKLLLSDSGFYLCAWSVFRGSSYNSPLHFGNGTRLTVT.

CDR3 nucleotides: TGTGCCAGCAGGGACAGGGTTACCTATGAGCAGTTCTTC. Protein product: CASRDRVTYEQFF. This chain uses TRBV6-1 with TRBJ2-1, with 8 bases fitting TRBD1. Germline V CDR1 and CDR2: MNHNS, SASEGT. CDR3 length: 13 residues. The V segment lost 6 bases and the J segment 8 bases; nucleotides outside the gene matches: 6.

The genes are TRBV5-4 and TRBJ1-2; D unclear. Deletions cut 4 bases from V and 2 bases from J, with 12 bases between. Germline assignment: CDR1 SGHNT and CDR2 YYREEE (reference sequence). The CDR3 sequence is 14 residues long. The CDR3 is CASSLAGRNYGYTF. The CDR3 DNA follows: TGTGCCAGCAGCCTAGCCGGGAGAAACTATGGCTACACCTTC.

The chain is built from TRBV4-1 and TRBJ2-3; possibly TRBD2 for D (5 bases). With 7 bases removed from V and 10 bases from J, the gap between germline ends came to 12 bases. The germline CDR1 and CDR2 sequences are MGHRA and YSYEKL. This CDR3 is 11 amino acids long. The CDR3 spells CASKNGGPQYF. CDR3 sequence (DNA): TGCGCCAGCAAGAACGGAGGCCCGCAGTATTTT.